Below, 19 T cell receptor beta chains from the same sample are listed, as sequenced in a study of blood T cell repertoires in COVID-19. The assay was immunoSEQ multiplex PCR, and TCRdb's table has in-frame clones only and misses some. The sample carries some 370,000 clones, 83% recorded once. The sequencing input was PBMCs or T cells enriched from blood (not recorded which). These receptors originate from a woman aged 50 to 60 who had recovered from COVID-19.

The CDR3 protein is CASSPTRRGPTDTQYF. CDR3 DNA sequence: TGTGCCAGTAGCCCTACCCGGCGGGGGCCCACAGATACGCAGTATTTT. The chain joins TRBV19 to TRBJ2-3; maybe TRBD2 (7 bases). Germline V gene sequence: CDR1 LNHDA, CDR2 SQIVND (reference sequence). Between the trimmed V and J ends, which lost 6 bases and 2 bases, there was a span of 18 bases. The CDR3 is made up of 16 amino acids.

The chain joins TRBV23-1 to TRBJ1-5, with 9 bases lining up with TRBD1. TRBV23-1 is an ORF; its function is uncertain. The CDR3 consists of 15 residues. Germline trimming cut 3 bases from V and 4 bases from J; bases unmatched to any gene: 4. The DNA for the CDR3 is TGCGCCAGCAGTCATGGGACAGGGTGTAATCAGCCCCAGCATTTT. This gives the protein CASSHGTGCNQPQHF.

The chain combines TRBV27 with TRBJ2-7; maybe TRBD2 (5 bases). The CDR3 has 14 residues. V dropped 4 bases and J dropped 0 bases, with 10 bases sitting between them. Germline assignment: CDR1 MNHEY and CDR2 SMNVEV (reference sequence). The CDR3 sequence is CASSSAEGSYEQYF. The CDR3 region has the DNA TGTGCCAGCAGTTCCGCAGAGGGCTCCTACGAGCAGTACTTC.

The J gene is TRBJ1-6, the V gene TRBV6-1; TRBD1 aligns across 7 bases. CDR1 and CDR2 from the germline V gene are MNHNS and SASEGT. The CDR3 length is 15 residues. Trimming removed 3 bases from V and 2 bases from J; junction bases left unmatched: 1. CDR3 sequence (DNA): TGTGCCAGCAGTGACGGACAGGCCTATAATTCACCCCTCCACTTT. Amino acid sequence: CASSDGQAYNSPLHF.

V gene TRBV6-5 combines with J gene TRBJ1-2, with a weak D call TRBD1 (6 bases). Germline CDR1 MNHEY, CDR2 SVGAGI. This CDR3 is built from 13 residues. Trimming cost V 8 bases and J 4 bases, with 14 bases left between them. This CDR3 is CASRRTVVYGYTF. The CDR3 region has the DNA TGTGCCAGCCGACGGACAGTAGTCTATGGCTACACCTTC.

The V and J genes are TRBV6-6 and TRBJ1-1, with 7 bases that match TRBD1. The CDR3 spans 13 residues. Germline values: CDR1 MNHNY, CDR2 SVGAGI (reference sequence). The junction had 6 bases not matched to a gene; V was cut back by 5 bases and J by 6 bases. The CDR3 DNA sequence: TGTGCCAGCAGTAGCAGGGGGTCGGCTGAAGCTTTCTTT. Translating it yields CASSSRGSAEAFF.

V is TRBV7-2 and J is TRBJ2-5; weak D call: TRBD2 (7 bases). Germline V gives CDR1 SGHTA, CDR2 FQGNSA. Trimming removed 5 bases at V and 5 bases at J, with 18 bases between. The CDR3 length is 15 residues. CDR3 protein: CASSRIGGVRETQYF. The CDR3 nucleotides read TGTGCCAGCAGCCGGATAGGGGGGGTCCGGGAGACCCAGTACTTC.

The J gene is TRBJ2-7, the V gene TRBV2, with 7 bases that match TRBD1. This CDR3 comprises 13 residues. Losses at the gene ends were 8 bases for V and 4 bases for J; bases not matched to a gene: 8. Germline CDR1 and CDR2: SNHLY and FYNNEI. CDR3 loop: CASGRDRLYEQYF. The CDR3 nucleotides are TGTGCCAGCGGCCGGGACAGACTTTACGAGCAGTACTTC.

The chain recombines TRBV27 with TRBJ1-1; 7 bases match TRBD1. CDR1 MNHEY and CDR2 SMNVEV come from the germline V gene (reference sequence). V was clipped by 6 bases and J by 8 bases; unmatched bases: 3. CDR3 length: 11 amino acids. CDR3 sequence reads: CASRGGVEAFF. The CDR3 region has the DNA TGTGCCAGCAGAGGGGGCGTCGAAGCTTTCTTT.

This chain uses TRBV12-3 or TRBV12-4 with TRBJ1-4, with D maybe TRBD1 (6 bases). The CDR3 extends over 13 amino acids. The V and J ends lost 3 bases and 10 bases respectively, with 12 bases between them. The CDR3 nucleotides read TGTGCCAGCAGTTTGGGGGGGGGCGGAAAACTGTTTTTT. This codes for CASSLGGGGKLFF.

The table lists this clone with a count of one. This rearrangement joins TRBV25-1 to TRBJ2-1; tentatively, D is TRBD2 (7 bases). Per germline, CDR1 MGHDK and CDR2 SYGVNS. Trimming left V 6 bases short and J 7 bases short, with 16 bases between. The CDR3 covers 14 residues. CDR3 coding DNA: TGTGCCAGCAGCCCCGGTGGGGGGGCGAATGAGCAGTTCTTC. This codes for CASSPGGGANEQFF.

DNA for the CDR3: TGTGCCAGTAGTGAGTCGGGCGGGGGCTATGGCTACACCTTC. Protein sequence: CASSESGGGYGYTF. This chain connects TRBV19 to TRBJ1-2, with TRBD1 as a possible D gene (5 bases). V lost 5 bases and J 4 bases, leaving 14 bases between the germline ends. The germline gives CDR1 LNHDA, CDR2 SQIVND (reference sequence). There are 14 residues in the CDR3.

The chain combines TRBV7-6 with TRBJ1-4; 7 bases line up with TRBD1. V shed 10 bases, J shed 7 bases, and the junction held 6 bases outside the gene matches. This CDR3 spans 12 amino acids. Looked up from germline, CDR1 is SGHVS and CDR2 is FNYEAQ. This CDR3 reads CAIGTVGEKLFF. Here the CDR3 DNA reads TGTGCCATCGGGACAGTCGGTGAAAAACTGTTTTTT.

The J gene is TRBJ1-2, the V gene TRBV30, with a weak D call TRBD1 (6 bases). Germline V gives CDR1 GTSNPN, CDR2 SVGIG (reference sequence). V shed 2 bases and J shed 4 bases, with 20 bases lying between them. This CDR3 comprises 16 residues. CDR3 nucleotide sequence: TGTGCCTGGAGTCCTCCGAGGGTACAGGGTACCTATGGCTACACCTTC. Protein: CAWSPPRVQGTYGYTF.

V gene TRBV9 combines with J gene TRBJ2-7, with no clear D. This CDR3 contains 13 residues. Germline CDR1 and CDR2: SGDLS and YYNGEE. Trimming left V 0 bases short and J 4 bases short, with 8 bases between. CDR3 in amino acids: CASSVARRYEQYF. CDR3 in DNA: TGTGCCAGCAGCGTAGCGAGGCGGTACGAGCAGTACTTC.

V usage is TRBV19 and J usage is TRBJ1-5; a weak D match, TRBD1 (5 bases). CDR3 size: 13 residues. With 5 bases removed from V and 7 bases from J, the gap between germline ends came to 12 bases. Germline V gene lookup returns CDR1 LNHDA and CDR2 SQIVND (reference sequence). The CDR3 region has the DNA TGTGCCAGTAGTCCCACACAGGTACAGCCCCAGCATTTT. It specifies CASSPTQVQPQHF.

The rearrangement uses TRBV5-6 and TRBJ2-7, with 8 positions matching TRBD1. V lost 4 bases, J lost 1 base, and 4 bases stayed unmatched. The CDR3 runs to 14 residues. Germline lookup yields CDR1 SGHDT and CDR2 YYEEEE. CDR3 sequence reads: CASSHRDRSYEQYF. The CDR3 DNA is TGTGCCAGCAGCCACCGGGACAGGTCCTACGAGCAGTACTTC.

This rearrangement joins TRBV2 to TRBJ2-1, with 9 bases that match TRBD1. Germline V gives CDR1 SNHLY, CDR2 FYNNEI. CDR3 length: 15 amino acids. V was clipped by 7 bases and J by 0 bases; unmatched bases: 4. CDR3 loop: CASTGGQGSYNEQFF. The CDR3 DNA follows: TGTGCCAGCACTGGGGGACAGGGCTCCTACAATGAGCAGTTCTTC.

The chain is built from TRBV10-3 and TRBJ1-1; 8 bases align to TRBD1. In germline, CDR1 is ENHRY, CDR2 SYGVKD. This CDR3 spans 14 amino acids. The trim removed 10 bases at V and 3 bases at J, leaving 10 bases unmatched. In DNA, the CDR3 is TGTGCCAGCAGCTCTTTGACAGGGGACACTGAAGCTTTCTTT. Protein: CASSSLTGDTEAFF.